This entry describes one T cell receptor beta chain. What it binds is unknown. The CDR3 is 15 amino acids. J lost 3 bases, V lost 5 bases, and 4 bases had no gene match. The V gene's germline CDR1 is SGHVS and CDR2 FQNEAQ. It was into CD45RA+ naive and CD45RA-negative memory subsets that the CD4+ cells were split. This record comes from a study of shared clonotypes between healthy human individuals. In the study overall: A donor's plate count was three for CD4 naive and three for CD4 memory; CD8 naive had two and CD8 memory one. Study observations and caveats: Among donors, sharing of clonotypes was expected to be affected by sequencing depth. Unshared clonotypes carried lower generation probabilities than those common to all four donors.

The repertoire was sequenced with immunoSEQ multiplex PCR; TCRdb's copy has only in-frame clones and lacks some. Seen here are 180,000 or so clones, over 80% observed once, and the top ten hold roughly 0.07%. The sample was naive CD4+ T cells sorted from blood. Specified subset: CD45RA+ positively selected. J is TRBJ2-1 and V is TRBV7-8; 10 nucleotides agree with TRBD2. The receptor comes from a woman younger than 45 in good health. The CDR3 loop reads CASSPSSGSYNEQFF. The CDR3 nucleotides read TGTGCCAGCAGCCCATCTAGCGGGAGCTACAATGAGCAGTTCTTC.